This T cell receptor beta chain was captured in a study of T-cell memory formation after mild COVID-19 (dated by TCRdb to the early 2020s). For context, the study as a whole: Most TCR sequence clusters were specific to one of the two donors. In a couple of donors, T-cell clones that expanded and contracted after mild COVID-19 were followed by sequencing TCRalpha and TCRbeta repertoires longitudinally. The cohort comprised two young, previously healthy adult volunteers, one female and one male. General study outcomes and caveats: Whether the second-wave clones peaking on day 37 were SARS-CoV-2 specific was not confirmed. The study covered only a couple of mild cases, and larger cohorts including severe cases with pre-infection samples were considered necessary. From day 15 to 85, contracting clones showed balanced CD4/CD8 phenotypes, whereas a second wave of clones that expanded from day 15 to 37 leaned towards CD4+. Contracting CD4+ clones turned up mainly in the CM and EM memory subsets, whereas EMRA was where CD8+ clones were enriched. The detection of some responding clones in pre-infection memory suggests that pre-existing cross-reactive memory T cells joined the SARS-CoV-2 response.

This clonotype was counted a few times. Its recognized antigen is unknown. No much larger clone exists at a distance of one base, and base qualities are not known. Ends trimmed: V by 10 bases, J by 4 bases; bases unmatched to a gene: 14. Spanning cysteine to phenylalanine, the CDR3 consists of 15 amino acids. This entry keeps only the CDR3 DNA: 45 bases, framed from base 1. CDR1 and CDR2 (MNHEY, SVGAGI) derive from the germline V gene. Sequenced on an Illumina NovaSeq 6000. TCRalpha and TCRbeta cDNA libraries were built by 5'RACE with constant-segment primers, adding sample barcodes and unique molecular identifiers. Trizol reagent was used to extract RNA from every sample. Amplification of the libraries took two PCR steps, and the second step added a second sample barcode plus Illumina TruSeq adapters. Sequencing of the libraries was done on an Illumina NovaSeq, producing 2 x 150 bp paired-end reads. The original methods were these. With migec v1.2.7, reads were demultiplexed and then collapsed into UMI-guided consensus sequences. Using mixcr v2.1.11, UMI consensuses were aligned to TRA and TRB V and J templates and then assembled into clonotypes. A clonotype was counted as expanded or contracted only if both edgeR and NoisET called the change significant, with noise models trained on biological replicates. For edgeR calls, the thresholds were a false discovery rate-adjusted p below 0.01 and a log2 fold-change of 1. As an exploratory analysis of dynamics, max-normalized trajectories of the 1000 most abundant clonotypes were examined with PCA combined with hierarchical clustering. The CD4 or CD8 phenotype of responding clones was assigned using the separately sequenced CD4+ and CD8+ repertoires. TCRdb's own reprocessing of the public reads used fastp at Q25 and MiXCR and kept productive beta chains. Every CDR3 protein is listed once, alongside the most common genes and DNA of its rows. These V and J calls are TCRdb output, not the study's own analysis. The sample contains fewer than 450,000 distinct CDR3 sequences, around 21% of them found a single time. Of the sample, around 12% falls within the top ten clones.

Ficoll-Paque density gradient centrifugation was used to isolate PBMCs. The sequenced material came from PBMCs or a T cell subset sorted from them (not recorded which). The chain is encoded by TRBV6-5 joined to TRBJ1-1, with 8 junctional bases fitting TRBD1. The source of this sequence is an adult woman who had mild COVID-19 (a few samples of this study predate the infection). The sample titles of this study are shuffled in the database, so cell type and time point are left out; the donor was told from shared clones. The DNA sequence is as follows: TGTGCCACAGGGGGCACAGACACACAGGGCACTGAAGCTTTCTTT. It codes for CATGGTDTQGTEAFF.